The rows below give T cell receptor beta chains drawn from one sample of a study of memory CD8 T cells in hepatitis C reinfection. Clones were read by immunoSEQ multiplex PCR, and TCRdb kept only the in-frame ones, dropping some. Its table records some 83 clones. The sequenced sample consisted of HCV tetramer-positive CD8+ T cells sorted from blood. The source of these receptors is a woman in her 30s with hepatitis C virus infection. Both conserved end residues are part of each CDR3. The D gene is left open where the match is weak. Not every row has a clone size; where given, it reads once, few, many or a size class.

-,TRBD1,TRBV7-2,TRBJ2-7,TGTGCCAGCAGCCCCACGGGACAGCTTGACGAGCAGTACTTC,CASSPTGQLDEQYF
-,-,TRBV4-1,TRBJ2-5,TGCGCCAGCAGCCAAGAAGGAGGGGTTCCGCGGGAGACCCAGTACTTC,CASSQEGGVPRETQYF
-,-,TRBV27,TRBJ2-6,TGTGCCAGCAGCTTGACGGACACCGGGGCCAACGTCCTGACTTTC,CASSLTDTGANVLTF
-,-,TRBV4-1,TRBJ1-5,TGCGCCAGCAGCCAAGAGGCAAATAGCAATCAGCCCCAGCATTTT,CASSQEANSNQPQHF
few,-,TRBV28,TRBJ2-7,TGTGCCAGCAGGACACCGGGACACCTATACGAGCAGTACTTC,CASRTPGHLYEQYF
few,-,TRBV9,TRBJ2-2,TGTGCCAGCAGCGGGGGACTTATTAACACCGGGGAGCTGTTTTTT,CASSGGLINTGELFF
-,TRBD1,TRBV30,TRBJ1-2,TGTGCCTGGAGCCTAACCGGGACAGGGGCCCTATATGGCTACACCTTC,CAWSLTGTGALYGYTF
-,-,TRBV13,TRBJ1-4,TGTGCCAGCAGCTTAGGCCGGGGGAGTACAACAACTAATGAAAAACTGTTTTTT,CASSLGRGSTTTNEKLFF
-,TRBD2,TRBV27,TRBJ2-7,TGTGCCAGCACCCTCAGGCGCGGGGGGTTTTACGAGCAGTACTTC,CASTLRRGGFYEQYF
-,TRBD1,TRBV7-3,TRBJ2-5,TGTGCCAGCAGCTTCCTGGGACAGTTAGAGACCCAGTACTTC,CASSFLGQLETQYF
once,-,TRBV11-2,TRBJ2-5,TGTGCCAGCAGCTTGGTTGGACAGTTGGAGACCCAGTACTTC,CASSLVGQLETQYF
-,-,TRBV2,TRBJ2-7,TGTGCCAGAGGGGAGGAGACCAACCTACGCGAGCAGTACTTC,CARGEETNLREQYF
once,TRBD1,TRBV7-3,TRBJ2-5,TGTGCCAGCAGCTCGACAGGGCAGTTGGAGACCCAGTACTTC,CASSSTGQLETQYF
-,-,TRBV7-3,TRBJ2-5,TGTGCCAGCAGCTCAGCTCCAGGTCAGCTAGAGACCCAGTACTTC,CASSSAPGQLETQYF
-,-,TRBV19,TRBJ1-5,TGTGCCAGTAGTATAAGGGACATCGGCAATCAGCCCCAGCATTTT,CASSIRDIGNQPQHF
few,TRBD1,TRBV28,TRBJ1-2,TGTGCCATAAAAGATCGGGACAGGGTGGGCGGCTACACCTTC,CAIKDRDRVGGYTF
few,-,TRBV7-2,TRBJ2-3,TGTGCCAGCAGCGAAACGGGACAATTGGATACGCAGTATTTT,CASSETGQLDTQYF
-,-,TRBV7-9,TRBJ1-5,TGTGCCAGCAGCCACAAGGACAGCTCTAATCAGCCCCAGCATTTT,CASSHKDSSNQPQHF
-,TRBD2,TRBV6-4,TRBJ2-3,TGTGCCAAGTATAACGGGGGGGTCACAGATACGCAGTATTTT,CAKYNGGVTDTQYF
once,-,TRBV30,TRBJ1-5,TGTGCCTGGAGCTCGAGGGACATTGGCAATCAGCCCCAGCATTTT,CAWSSRDIGNQPQHF
-,TRBD1,TRBV7-9,TRBJ1-4,TGTGCCAGCAGCTCCTTACGGGACAGTTTTGGGAAACTGTTTTTT,CASSSLRDSFGKLFF
few,TRBD1,TRBV2,TRBJ2-7,TGTGCCAGCAGTGACCCCCTTGGACAGGGGTTCTCCTACGAGCAGTACTTC,CASSDPLGQGFSYEQYF
few,TRBD2,TRBV10-3,TRBJ2-1,TGTGCCATCACCGACGGCGCTAGCGGAGCCAATGAGCAGTTCTTC,CAITDGASGANEQFF
once,TRBD1,TRBV4-2,TRBJ1-1,TGTGCCAGCAGCCCGACGGACAGGGCCATGAACACTGAAGCTTTCTTT,CASSPTDRAMNTEAFF
-,TRBD1,TRBV27,TRBJ2-7,TGTGCCAGCAGTTTATCGACAGGGGCCCTCTACGAGCAGTACTTC,CASSLSTGALYEQYF
-,-,TRBV21-1,TRBJ2-5,TGTGCCAGCAGCACGGGACTAGCGGCCCAAGAGACCCAGTACTTC,CASSTGLAAQETQYF
-,-,TRBV10-3,TRBJ1-5,TGTGCCATCAGTGAAGATAGCTCGGGCAATCAGCCCCAGCATTTT,CAISEDSSGNQPQHF
-,-,TRBV10-3,TRBJ2-7,TGTGCCATCAGTGAGTCGCCGCAGTCCTACGAGCAGTACTTC,CAISESPQSYEQYF
-,-,TRBV7-8,TRBJ1-4,TGTGCCAGCAGCTTAGCGTTGGGGGGGGGCGCGGGGGAAAAACTGTTTTTT,CASSLALGGGAGEKLFF
few,TRBD2,TRBV11-2,TRBJ2-1,TGTGCCAGCAGCTTAATCCTAGCGGGAGGCTCCTACAATGAGCAGTTCTTC,CASSLILAGGSYNEQFF
once,-,TRBV2,TRBJ1-5,TGTGCCAGCAGTGAAGGGGAGATTAACAATCAGCCCCAGCATTTT,CASSEGEINNQPQHF
-,-,TRBV7-2,TRBJ2-5,TGTGCCAGCAGCCCAATTGGACAGTTAGAGACCCAGTACTTC,CASSPIGQLETQYF
-,TRBD1,TRBV9,TRBJ2-1,TGTGCCAGCAGCGAGGGGACAGTATCCCACGGGAATGAGCAGTTCTTC,CASSEGTVSHGNEQFF
-,TRBD1,TRBV7-8,TRBJ1-2,TGTGCCAGCAGCTTAGCGACAGGGGGTGTCGGCTACACCTTC,CASSLATGGVGYTF